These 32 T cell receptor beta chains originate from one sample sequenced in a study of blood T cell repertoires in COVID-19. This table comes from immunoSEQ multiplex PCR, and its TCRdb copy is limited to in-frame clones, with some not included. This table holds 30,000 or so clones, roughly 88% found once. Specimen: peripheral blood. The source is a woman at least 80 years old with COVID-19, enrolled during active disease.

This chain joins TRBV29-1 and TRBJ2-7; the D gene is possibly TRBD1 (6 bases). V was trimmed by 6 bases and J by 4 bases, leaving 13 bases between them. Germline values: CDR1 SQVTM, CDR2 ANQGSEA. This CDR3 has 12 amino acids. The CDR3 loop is CSVQKGGYEQYF. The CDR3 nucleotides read TGCAGCGTACAAAAAGGGGGATACGAGCAGTACTTC.

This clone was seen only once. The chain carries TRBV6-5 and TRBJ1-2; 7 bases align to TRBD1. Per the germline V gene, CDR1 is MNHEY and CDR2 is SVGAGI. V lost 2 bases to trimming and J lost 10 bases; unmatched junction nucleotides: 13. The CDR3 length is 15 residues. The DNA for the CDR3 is TGTGCCAGCAGTTACGGGCAGACAGGGAAGATTCTCTACACCTTC. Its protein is CASSYGQTGKILYTF.

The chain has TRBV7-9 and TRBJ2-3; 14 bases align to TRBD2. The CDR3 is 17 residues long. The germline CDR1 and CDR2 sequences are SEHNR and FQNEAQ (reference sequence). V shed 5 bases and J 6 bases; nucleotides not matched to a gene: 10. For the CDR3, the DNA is TGTGCCAGCAGCCTCCAGGGACTAGCGGGGGCCGCGGATACGCAGTATTTT. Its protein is CASSLQGLAGAADTQYF. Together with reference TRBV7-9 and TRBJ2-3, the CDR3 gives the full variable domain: DTGVSQNPRHKITKRGQNVTFRCDPISEHNRLYWYRQTLGQGPEFLTYFQNEAQLEKSRLLSDRFSAERPKGSFSTLEIQRTEQGDSAMYLCASSLQGLAGAADTQYFGPGTRLTVL.

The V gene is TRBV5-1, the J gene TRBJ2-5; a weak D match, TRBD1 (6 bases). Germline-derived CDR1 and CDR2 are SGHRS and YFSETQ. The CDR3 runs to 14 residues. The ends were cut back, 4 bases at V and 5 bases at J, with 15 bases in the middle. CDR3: CASSLVGASETQYF. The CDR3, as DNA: TGCGCCAGCAGCCTAGTGGGGGCCTCGGAGACCCAGTACTTC.

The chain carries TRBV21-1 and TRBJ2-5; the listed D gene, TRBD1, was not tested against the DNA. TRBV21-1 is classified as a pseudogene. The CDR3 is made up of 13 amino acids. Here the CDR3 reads CASSGSGQETQYF. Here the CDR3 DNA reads TGTGCCAGCAGCGGATCAGGGCAGGAGACCCAGTACTTC.

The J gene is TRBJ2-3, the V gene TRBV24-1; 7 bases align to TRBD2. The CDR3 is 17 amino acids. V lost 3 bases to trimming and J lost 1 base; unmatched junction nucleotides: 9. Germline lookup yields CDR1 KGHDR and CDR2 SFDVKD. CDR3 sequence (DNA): TGTGCCACCAGTGATGGCGCTAGCGGCCGGGGCACAGATACGCAGTATTTT. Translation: CATSDGASGRGTDTQYF.

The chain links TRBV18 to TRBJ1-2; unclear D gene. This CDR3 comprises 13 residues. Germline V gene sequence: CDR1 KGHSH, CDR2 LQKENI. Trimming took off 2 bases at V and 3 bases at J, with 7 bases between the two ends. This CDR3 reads CASSPGLDYGYTF. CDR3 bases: TGTGCCAGCTCACCAGGACTAGACTATGGCTACACCTTC.

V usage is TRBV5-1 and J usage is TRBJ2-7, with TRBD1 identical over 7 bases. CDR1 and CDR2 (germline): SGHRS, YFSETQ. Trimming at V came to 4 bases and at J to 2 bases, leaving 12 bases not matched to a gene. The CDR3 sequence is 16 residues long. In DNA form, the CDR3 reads TGCGCCAGCAGCGTTGCCCGACAGGGCCCCACCTACGAGCAGTACTTC. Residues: CASSVARQGPTYEQYF.

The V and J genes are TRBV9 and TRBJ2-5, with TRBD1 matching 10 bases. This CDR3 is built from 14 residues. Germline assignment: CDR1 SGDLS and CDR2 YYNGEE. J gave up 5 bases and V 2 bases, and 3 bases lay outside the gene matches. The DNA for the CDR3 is TGTGCCAGCAGCGTCGGGACAGGGGTCGAGACCCAGTACTTC. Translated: CASSVGTGVETQYF.

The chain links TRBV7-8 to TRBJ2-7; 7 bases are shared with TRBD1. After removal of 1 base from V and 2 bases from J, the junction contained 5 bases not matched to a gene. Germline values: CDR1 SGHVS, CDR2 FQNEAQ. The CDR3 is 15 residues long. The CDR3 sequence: CASSLGDSLAYEQYF. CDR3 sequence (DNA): TGTGCCAGCAGCTTAGGGGACAGCTTAGCCTACGAGCAGTACTTC.

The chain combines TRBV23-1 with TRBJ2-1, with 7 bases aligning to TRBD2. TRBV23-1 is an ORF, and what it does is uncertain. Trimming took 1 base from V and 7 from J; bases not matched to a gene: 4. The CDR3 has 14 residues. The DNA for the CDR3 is TGCGCCAGCAGTCAATGGGGGGGGAAAAATGAGCAGTTCTTC. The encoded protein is CASSQWGGKNEQFF.

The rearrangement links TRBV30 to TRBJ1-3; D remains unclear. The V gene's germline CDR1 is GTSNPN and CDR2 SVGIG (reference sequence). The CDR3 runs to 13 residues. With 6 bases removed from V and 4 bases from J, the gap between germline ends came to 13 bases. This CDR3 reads CACRGGQGNTIYF. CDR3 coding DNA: TGTGCCTGTCGGGGAGGTCAGGGAAACACCATATATTTT.

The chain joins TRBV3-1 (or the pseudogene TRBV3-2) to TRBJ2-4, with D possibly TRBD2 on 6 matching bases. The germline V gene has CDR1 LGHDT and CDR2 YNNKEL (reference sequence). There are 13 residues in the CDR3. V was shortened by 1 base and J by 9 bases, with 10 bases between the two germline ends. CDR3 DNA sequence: TGTGCCAGCAGCCAAGTAGCCGGGGGCATTCAGTACTTC. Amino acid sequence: CASSQVAGGIQYF.

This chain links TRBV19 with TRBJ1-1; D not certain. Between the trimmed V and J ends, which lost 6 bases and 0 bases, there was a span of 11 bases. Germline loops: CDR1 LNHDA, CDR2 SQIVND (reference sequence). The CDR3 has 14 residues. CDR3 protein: CASSLRVLNTEAFF. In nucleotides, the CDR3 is TGTGCCAGTAGCCTCCGGGTTTTGAACACTGAAGCTTTCTTT.

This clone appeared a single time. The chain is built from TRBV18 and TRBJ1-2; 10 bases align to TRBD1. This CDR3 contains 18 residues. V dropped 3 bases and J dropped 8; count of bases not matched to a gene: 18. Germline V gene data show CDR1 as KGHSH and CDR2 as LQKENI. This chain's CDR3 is CASSPQIQQRTGGPGYTF. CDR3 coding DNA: TGTGCCAGCTCACCGCAAATTCAGCAACGGACAGGGGGACCGGGCTACACCTTC. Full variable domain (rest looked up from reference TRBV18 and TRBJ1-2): NAGVMQNPRHLVRRRGQEARLRCSPMKGHSHVYWYRQLPEEGLKFMVYLQKENIIDESGMPKERFSAEFPKEGPSILRIQQVVRGDSAAYFCASSPQIQQRTGGPGYTFGSGTRLTVV.

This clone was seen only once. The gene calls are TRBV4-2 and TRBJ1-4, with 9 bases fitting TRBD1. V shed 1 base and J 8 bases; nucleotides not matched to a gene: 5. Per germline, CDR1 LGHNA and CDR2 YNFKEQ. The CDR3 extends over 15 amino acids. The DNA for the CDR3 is TGTGCCAGCAGCCAAGGGGACAGGGCGACCGAAAAACTGTTTTTT. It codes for CASSQGDRATEKLFF.

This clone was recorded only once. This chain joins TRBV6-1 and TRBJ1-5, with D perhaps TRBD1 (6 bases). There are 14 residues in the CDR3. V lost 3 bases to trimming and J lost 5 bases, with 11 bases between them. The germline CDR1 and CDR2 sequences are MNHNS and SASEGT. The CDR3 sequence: CASSELQGHQPQHF. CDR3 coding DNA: TGTGCCAGCAGTGAGTTACAGGGTCATCAGCCCCAGCATTTT.

The DNA for the CDR3 is TGTGCCAGCAGTGAATGGATAGCGGGGGCGCAAGAGACCCAGTACTTC. This sequence encodes CASSEWIAGAQETQYF. The rearrangement joins TRBV2 to TRBJ2-5; TRBD2 aligns across 9 bases. Germline V gene data show CDR1 as SNHLY and CDR2 as FYNNEI. The CDR3 runs to 16 residues. V shed 2 bases and J 2 bases; nucleotides not matched to a gene: 6.

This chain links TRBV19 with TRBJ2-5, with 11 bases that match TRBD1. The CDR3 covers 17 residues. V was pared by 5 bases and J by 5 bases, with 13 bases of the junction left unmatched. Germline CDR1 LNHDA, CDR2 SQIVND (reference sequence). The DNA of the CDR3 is TGTGCCAGTAGTCCAAACCCCGGGACAGGGGGTAGGGAGACCCAGTACTTC. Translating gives CASSPNPGTGGRETQYF. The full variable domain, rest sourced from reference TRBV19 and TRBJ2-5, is DGGITQSPKYLFRKEGQNVTLSCEQNLNHDAMYWYRQDPGQGLRLIYYSQIVNDFQKGDIAEGYSVSREKKESFPLTVTSAQKNPTAFYLCASSPNPGTGGRETQYFGPGTRLLVL.

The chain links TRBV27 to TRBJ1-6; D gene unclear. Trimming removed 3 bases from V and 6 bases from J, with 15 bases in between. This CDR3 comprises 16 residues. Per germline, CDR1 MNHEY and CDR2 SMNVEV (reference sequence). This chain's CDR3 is CASSFGTGITNSPLHF. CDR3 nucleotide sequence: TGTGCCAGCAGTTTTGGCACCGGGATAACTAATTCACCCCTCCACTTT.

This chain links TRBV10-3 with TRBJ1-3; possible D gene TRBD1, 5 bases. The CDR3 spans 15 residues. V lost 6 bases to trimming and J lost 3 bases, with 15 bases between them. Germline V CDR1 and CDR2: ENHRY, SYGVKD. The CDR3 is CAIRNGEGSGNTIYF. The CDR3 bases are TGTGCCATCAGAAATGGGGAGGGGAGTGGAAACACCATATATTTT.

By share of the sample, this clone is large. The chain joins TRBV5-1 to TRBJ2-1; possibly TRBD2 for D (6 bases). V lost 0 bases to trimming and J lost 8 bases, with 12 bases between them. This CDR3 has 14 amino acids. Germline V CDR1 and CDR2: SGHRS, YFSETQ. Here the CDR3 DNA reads TGCGCCAGCAGCTTGGAGGGCTCGGGAGATGAGCAGTTCTTC. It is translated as CASSLEGSGDEQFF. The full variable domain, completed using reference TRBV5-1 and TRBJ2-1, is KAGVTQTPRYLIKTRGQQVTLSCSPISGHRSVSWYQQTPGQGLQFLFEYFSETQRNKGNFPGRFSGRQFSNSRSEMNVSTLELGDSALYLCASSLEGSGDEQFFGPGTRLTVL.

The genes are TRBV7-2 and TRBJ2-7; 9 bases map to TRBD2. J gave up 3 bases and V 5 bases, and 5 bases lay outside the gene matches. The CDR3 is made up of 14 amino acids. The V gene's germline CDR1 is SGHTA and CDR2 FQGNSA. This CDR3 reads CASSPQLAGYEQYF. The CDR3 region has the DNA TGTGCCAGCAGCCCCCAACTAGCGGGCTACGAGCAGTACTTC.

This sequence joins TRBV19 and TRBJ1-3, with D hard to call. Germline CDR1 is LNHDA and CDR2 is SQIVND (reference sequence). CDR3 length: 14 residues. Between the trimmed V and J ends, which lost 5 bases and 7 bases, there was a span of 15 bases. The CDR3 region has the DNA TGTGCCAGTAGTGTCCCGTCCAGCGGCAACACCATATATTTT. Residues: CASSVPSSGNTIYF.

CDR3 amino acids: CASSGGAGGPADTQYF. The CDR3 coding sequence is TGCGCCAGCAGCGGGGGGGCTGGGGGCCCGGCGGATACGCAGTATTTT. V usage is TRBV5-1 and J usage is TRBJ2-3; perhaps TRBD2 as D (7 bases). Trimming removed 4 bases from V and 6 bases from J, with 21 bases in between. CDR1 and CDR2 (germline): SGHRS, YFSETQ. This CDR3 has 16 amino acids.

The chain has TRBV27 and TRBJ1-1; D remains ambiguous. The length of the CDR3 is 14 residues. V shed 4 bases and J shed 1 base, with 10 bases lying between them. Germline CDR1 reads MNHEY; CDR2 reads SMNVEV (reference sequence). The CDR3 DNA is TGTGCCAGCAGTTCCCCCGGAGGGAACACTGAAGCTTTCTTT. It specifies CASSSPGGNTEAFF.

As DNA, the CDR3 is TGTGCCAGCTCAACGAGCAACCAGAGAGGGGGAATGAACACTGAAGCTTTCTTT. Amino acid sequence: CASSTSNQRGGMNTEAFF. The chain carries TRBV18 and TRBJ1-1; a possible D gene is TRBD1 (6 bases). V was clipped by 5 bases and J by 0 bases, with 22 bases between them. The CDR3 totals 18 residues. Germline CDR1 and CDR2: KGHSH and LQKENI.

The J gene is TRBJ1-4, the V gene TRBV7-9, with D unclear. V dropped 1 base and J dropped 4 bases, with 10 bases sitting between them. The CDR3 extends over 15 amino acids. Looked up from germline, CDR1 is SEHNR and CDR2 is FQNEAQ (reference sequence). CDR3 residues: CASSLERAGNEKLFF. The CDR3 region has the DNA TGTGCCAGCAGCTTAGAGAGGGCCGGTAATGAAAAACTGTTTTTT.

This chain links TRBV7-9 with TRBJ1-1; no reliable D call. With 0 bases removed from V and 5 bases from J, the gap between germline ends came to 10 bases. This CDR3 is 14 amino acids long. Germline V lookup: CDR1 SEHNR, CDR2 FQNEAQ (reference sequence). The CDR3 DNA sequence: TGTGCCAGCAGCTTAGCGTTACCGGGGACTGAAGCTTTCTTT. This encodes CASSLALPGTEAFF.

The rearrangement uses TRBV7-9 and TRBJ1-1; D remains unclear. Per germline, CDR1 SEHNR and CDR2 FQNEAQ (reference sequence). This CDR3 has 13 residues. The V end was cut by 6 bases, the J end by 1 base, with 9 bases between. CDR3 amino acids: CASSFQANTEAFF. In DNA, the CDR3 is TGTGCCAGCAGTTTCCAGGCGAACACTGAAGCTTTCTTT.

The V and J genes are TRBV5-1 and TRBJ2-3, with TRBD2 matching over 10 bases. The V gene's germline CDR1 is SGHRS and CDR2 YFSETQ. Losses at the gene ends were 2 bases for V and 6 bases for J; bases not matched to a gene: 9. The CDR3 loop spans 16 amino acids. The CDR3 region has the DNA TGCGCCAGCAGCTTCCAAGCGGGGGGGCCGAAGGATACGCAGTATTTT. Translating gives CASSFQAGGPKDTQYF.

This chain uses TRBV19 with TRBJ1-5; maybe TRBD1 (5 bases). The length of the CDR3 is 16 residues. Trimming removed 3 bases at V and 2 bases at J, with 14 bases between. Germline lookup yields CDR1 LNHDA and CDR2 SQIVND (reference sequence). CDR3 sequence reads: CASSMQGGYGNQPQHF. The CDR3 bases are TGTGCCAGTAGTATGCAGGGCGGATATGGCAATCAGCCCCAGCATTTT.